The source of this T cell receptor beta chain is a study of CD8+ T cells in alopecia areata. Findings of the study overall: Normal scalp showed lower clonality than lesional scalp, especially alopecia totalis/universalis. How baseline CD8+ expansion relates to response remains uncertain (there was one nonresponder). Among the 100 top clones, expanded CD8+ clones, like scalp clonality, were significantly decreased by tofacitinib.

This CDR3 has 13 amino acids. The junction had 4 bases not matched to a gene; V was cut back by 5 bases and J by 4 bases. Germline loops: CDR1 SGHVS, CDR2 FQNEAQ. As the sequencing template, cDNA was produced by extracting RNA and reverse transcribing it. This table comes from immunoSEQ multiplex PCR, and its TCRdb copy is limited to in-frame clones, with some not included. The table has fewer than 110,000 clones, roughly 60% seen once; the top ten hold around 17%. This clone was recorded once. Its antigen is currently unknown. The sample's treatment: oral pan-JAK inhibitor, 5-10 mg twice daily. The investigators collected lesional scalp punch biopsies and peripheral blood from alopecia areata patients.

This clonotype was obtained from a human donor with alopecia areata. Sequencing was performed on CD8+ T cells sorted from blood, taken between weeks 55 and 65, from a patient treated with tofacitinib. The V and J genes are TRBV7-8 and TRBJ1-1; 7 nucleotides line up with TRBD1. DNA of the CDR3: TGTGCCAGCAGCCAAAGACAGGGCACTGAAGCTTTCTTT. Amino acid sequence: CASSQRQGTEAFF.